This is a list of T cell receptor beta chains from one sample in a study of early T cells in non-severe SARS-CoV-2 infection. Via MiXCR, TCRdb re-called the 5' RACE reads, giving one row per CDR3 protein. The sample includes 25,000 to 30,000 distinct CDR3 sequences, about 4.2% seen only once; the top ten take 4% to 5%. The sample comprised whole blood. All receptors derive from an adult who was a healthcare worker with PCR-confirmed SARS-CoV-2 infection or an uninfected control (not recorded which). CDR3s include the opening cysteine and the closing phenylalanine or tryptophan.

J: TRBJ2-2
V: TRBV7-6
length: 16
CDR3: CASSPEERANTGELFF

J: TRBJ2-3
V: TRBV12-3/TRBV12-4
length: 12
CDR3: CASNNLRDTQYF

J: TRBJ2-3
V: TRBV5-1
length: 13
CDR3: CASSSTSTDTQYF

J: TRBJ1-1
V: TRBV6-5
length: 15
CDR3: CASSYSLKGTVEAFF

J: TRBJ2-1
V: TRBV9
length: 14
CDR3: CASSVKGQGFAQFF

J: TRBJ2-7
V: TRBV20-1
length: 14
CDR3: CSARGTESSYEQYF

J: TRBJ2-2
V: TRBV12-3/TRBV12-4
length: 15
CDR3: CASSPGRPNTGELFF

J: TRBJ1-4
V: TRBV7-9
length: 14
CDR3: CASSFGATNEKLFF

J: TRBJ2-1
V: TRBV6-6
length: 14
CDR3: CASSPSRSYNEQFF

J: TRBJ2-2
V: TRBV20-1
length: 13
CDR3: CSARRGNTGELFF

J: TRBJ2-1
V: TRBV12-3/TRBV12-4
length: 14
CDR3: CASGAGGTYNEQFF

J: TRBJ2-7
V: TRBV11-2
length: 14
CDR3: CASSLFSRGAEQYF

J: TRBJ2-4
V: TRBV4-1
length: 14
CDR3: CASSQSGLKNIQYF

J: TRBJ2-1
V: TRBV6-5
length: 16
CDR3: CASSYWRGGEYNEQFF

J: TRBJ2-7
V: TRBV10-3
length: 11
CDR3: CAISGGNWQYF

J: TRBJ2-2
V: TRBV19
length: 15
CDR3: CASSIGSANTGELFF

J: TRBJ1-1
V: TRBV11-2
length: 14
CDR3: CASSLSHANTEAFF

J: TRBJ2-1
V: TRBV20-1
length: 15
CDR3: CSARDSGSSYNEQFF

J: TRBJ1-4
V: TRBV7-6
length: 15
CDR3: CASSLDGTVNEKLFF

J: TRBJ2-7
V: TRBV10-3
length: 14
CDR3: CAISESMAVYEQYF

J: TRBJ2-7
V: TRBV9
length: 14
CDR3: CASSVGLGLYEQYF

J: TRBJ1-5
V: TRBV2
length: 14
CDR3: CASSVQGFGQPQHF

J: TRBJ1-1
V: TRBV2
length: 12
CDR3: CASRVTNTEAFF

J: TRBJ2-5
V: TRBV29-1
length: 14
CDR3: CSVTYRGRHETQYF

J: TRBJ2-7
V: TRBV3-1
length: 14
CDR3: CASSQQGEGYEQYF

J: TRBJ2-3
V: TRBV5-8
length: 15
CDR3: CASSLARQGTDTQYF

J: TRBJ2-1
V: TRBV20-1
length: 14
CDR3: CSAPIAGAGNEQFF

J: TRBJ2-3
V: TRBV20-1
length: 17
CDR3: CSASAPLGLQRTDTQYF

J: TRBJ1-4
V: TRBV2
length: 15
CDR3: CASSPIGTGKEKLFF

J: TRBJ2-5
V: TRBV7-9
length: 16
CDR3: CASSPKTSGSQETQYF

J: TRBJ2-7
V: TRBV5-6
length: 14
CDR3: CASSSGATSYEQYF

J: TRBJ2-7
V: TRBV27
length: 16
CDR3: CASSLSPGQGGYEQYF

J: TRBJ2-2
V: TRBV4-1
length: 15
CDR3: CASSWTSQNTGELFF

J: TRBJ2-7
V: TRBV4-1
length: 16
CDR3: CASSPIGRDTLRAQYF

J: TRBJ2-7
V: TRBV2
length: 16
CDR3: CASRQEALSIGREQYF

J: TRBJ2-6
V: TRBV11-2
length: 18
CDR3: CASSFPPGPTPGANVLTF

J: TRBJ2-2
V: TRBV20-1
length: 19
CDR3: CSARERGTMTNPNTGELFF

J: TRBJ2-1
V: TRBV7-8
length: 12
CDR3: CASSLGGGEQFF

J: TRBJ1-5
V: TRBV4-1
length: 14
CDR3: CASSQASPGQPQHF

J: TRBJ2-5
V: TRBV19
length: 17
CDR3: CASSSYGTNLYQETQYF

J: TRBJ1-6
V: TRBV9
length: 14
CDR3: CASSGGTSYSPLHF

J: TRBJ2-7
V: TRBV20-1
length: 13
CDR3: CSARERGDYEQYF

J: TRBJ2-2
V: TRBV28
length: 17
CDR3: CASRSPVNGKKAGELFF

J: TRBJ2-7
V: TRBV11-2
length: 15
CDR3: CASSLGPGYLYEQYF

J: TRBJ1-2
V: TRBV29-1
length: 14
CDR3: CSVVFLDRGYGYTF

J: TRBJ2-7
V: TRBV6-5
length: 17
CDR3: CASSYSTVRGVWSEQYF

J: TRBJ2-7
V: TRBV5-6
length: 16
CDR3: CASSSGRLSFSYEQYF

J: TRBJ2-7
V: TRBV20-1
length: 13
CDR3: CSAREGASYEQYF

J: TRBJ2-2
V: TRBV6-5
length: 16
CDR3: CASSPREGAVTGELFF

J: TRBJ1-5
V: TRBV5-5
length: 14
CDR3: CASSSIYSNQPQHF